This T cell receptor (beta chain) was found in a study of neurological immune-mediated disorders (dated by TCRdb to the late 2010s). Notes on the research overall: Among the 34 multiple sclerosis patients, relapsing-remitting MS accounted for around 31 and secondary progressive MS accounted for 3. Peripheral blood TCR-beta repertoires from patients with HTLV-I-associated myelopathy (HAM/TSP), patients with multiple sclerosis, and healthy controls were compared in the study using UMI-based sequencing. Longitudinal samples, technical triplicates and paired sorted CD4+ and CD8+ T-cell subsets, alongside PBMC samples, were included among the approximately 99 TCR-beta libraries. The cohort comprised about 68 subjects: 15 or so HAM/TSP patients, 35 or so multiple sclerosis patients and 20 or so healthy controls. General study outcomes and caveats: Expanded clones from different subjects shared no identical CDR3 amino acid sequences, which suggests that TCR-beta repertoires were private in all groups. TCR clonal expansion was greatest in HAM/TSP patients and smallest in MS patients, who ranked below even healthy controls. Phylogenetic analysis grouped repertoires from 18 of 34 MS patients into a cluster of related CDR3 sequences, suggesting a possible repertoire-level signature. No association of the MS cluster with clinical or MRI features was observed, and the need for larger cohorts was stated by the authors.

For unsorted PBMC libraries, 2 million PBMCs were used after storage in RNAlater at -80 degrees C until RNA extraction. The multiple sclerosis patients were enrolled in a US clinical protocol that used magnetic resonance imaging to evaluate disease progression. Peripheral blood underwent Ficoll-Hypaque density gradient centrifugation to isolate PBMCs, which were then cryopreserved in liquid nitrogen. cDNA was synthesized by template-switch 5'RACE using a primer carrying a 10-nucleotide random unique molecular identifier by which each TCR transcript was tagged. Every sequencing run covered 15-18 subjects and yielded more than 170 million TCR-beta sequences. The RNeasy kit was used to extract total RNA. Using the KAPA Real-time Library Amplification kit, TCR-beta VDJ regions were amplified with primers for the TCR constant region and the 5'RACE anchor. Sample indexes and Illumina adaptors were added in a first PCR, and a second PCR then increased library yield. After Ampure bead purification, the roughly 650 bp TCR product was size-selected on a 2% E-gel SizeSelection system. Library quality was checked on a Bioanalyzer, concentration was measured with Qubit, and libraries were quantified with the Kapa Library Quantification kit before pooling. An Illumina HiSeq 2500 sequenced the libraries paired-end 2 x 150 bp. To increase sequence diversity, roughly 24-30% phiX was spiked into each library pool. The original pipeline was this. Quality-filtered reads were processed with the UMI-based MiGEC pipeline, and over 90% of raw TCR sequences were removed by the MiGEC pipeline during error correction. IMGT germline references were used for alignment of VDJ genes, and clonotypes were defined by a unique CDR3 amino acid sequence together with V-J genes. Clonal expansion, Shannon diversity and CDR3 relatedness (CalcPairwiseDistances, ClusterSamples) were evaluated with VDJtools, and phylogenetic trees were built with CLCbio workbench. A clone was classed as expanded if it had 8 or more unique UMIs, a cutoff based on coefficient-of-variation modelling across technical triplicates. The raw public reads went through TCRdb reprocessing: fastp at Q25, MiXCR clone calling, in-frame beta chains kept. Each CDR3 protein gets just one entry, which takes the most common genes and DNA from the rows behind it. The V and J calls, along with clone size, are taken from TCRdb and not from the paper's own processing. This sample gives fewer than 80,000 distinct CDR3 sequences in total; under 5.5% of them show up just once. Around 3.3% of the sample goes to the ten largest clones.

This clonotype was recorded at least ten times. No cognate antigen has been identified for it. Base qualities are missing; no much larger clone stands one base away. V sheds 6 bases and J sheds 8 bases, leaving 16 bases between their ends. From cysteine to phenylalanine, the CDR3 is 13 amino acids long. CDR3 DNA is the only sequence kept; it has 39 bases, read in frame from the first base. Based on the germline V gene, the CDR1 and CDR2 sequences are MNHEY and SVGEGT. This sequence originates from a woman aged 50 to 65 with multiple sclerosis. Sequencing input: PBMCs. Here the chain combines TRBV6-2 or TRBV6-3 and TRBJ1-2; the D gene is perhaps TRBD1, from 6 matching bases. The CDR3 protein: CASRLQGLGGYTF. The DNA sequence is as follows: TGTGCCAGCAGGCTACAGGGACTTGGCGGCTACACCTTC.